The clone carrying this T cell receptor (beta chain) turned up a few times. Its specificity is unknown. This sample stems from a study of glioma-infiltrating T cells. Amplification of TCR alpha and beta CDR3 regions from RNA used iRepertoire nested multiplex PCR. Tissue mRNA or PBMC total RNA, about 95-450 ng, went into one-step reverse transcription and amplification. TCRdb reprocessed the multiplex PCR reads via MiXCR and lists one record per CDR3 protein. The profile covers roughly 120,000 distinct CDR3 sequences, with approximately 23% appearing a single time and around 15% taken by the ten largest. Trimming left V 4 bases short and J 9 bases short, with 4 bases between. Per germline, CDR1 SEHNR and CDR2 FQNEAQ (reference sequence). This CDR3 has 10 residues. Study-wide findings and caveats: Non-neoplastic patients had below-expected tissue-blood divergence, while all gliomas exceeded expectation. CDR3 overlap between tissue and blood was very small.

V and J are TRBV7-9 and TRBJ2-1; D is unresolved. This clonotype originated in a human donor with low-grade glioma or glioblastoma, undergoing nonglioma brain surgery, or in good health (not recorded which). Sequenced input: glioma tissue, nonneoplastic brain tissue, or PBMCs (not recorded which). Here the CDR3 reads CASSSSEQFF. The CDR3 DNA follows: TGTGCCAGCAGCTCATCTGAGCAGTTCTTC. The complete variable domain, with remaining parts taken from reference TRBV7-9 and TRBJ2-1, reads DTGVSQNPRHKITKRGQNVTFRCDPISEHNRLYWYRQTLGQGPEFLTYFQNEAQLEKSRLLSDRFSAERPKGSFSTLEIQRTEQGDSAMYLCASSSSEQFFGPGTRLTVL.